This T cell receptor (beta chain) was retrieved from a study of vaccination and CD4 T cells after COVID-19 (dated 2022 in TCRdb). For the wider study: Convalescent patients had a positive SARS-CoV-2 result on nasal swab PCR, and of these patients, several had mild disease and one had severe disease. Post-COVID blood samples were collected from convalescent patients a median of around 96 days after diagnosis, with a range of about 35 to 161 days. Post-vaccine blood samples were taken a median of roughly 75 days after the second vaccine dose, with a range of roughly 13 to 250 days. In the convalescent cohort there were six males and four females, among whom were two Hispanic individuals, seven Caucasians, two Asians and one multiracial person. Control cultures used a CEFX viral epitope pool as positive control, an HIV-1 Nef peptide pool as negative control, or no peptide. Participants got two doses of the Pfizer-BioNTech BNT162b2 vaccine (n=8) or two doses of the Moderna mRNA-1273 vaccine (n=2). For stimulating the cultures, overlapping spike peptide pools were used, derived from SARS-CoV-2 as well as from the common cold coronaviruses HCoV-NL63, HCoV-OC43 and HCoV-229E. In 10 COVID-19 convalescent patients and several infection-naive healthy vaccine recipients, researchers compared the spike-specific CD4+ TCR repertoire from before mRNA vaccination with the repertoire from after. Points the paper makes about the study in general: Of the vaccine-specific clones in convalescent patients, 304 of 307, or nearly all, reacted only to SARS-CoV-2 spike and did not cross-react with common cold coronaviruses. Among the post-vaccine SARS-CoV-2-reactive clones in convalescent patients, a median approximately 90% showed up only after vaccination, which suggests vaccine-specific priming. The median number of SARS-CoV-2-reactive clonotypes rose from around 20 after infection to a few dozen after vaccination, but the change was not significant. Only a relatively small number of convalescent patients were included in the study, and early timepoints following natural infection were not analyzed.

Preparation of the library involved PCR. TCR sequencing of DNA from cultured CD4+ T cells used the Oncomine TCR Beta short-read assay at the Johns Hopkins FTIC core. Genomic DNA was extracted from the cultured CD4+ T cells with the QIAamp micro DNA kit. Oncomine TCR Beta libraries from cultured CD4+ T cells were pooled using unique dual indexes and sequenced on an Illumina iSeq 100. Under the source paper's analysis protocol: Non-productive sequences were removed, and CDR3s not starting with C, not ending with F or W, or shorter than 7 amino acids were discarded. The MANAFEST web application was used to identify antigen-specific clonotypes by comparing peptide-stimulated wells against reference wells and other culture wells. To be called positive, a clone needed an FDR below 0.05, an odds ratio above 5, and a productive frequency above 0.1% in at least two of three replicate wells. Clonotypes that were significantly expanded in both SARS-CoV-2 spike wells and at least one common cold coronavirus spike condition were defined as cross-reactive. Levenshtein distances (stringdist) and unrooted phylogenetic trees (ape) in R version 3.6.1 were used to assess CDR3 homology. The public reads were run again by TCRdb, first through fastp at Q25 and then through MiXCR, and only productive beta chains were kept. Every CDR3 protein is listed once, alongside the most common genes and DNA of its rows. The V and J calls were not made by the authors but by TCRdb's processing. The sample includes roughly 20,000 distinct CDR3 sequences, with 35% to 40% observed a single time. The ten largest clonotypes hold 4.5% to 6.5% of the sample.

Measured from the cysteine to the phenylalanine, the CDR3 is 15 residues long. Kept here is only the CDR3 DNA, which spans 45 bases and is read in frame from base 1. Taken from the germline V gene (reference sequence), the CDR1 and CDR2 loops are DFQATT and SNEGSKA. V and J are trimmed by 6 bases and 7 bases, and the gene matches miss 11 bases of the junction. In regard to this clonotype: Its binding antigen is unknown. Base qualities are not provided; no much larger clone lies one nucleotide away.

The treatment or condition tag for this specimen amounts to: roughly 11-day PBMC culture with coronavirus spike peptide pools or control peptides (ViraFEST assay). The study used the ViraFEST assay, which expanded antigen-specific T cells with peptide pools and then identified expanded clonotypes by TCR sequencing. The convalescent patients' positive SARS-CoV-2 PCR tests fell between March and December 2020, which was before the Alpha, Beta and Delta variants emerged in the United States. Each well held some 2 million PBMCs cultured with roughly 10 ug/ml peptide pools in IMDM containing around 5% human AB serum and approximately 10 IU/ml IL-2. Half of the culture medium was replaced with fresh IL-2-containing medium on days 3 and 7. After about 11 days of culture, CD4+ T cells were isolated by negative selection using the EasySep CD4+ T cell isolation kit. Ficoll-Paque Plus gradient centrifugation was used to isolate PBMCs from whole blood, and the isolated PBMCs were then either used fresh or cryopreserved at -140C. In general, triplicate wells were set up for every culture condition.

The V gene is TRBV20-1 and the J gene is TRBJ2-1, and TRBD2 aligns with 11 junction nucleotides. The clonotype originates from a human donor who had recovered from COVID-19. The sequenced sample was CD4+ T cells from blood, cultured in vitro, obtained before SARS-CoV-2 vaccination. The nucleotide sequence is TGCAGTGCAGAGCACCTAGCGGGAGGTTTAAATGAGCAGTTCTTC. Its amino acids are CSAEHLAGGLNEQFF.